Listed below are T cell receptor beta chains from one sample, sequenced in a study of human T cells and chemical hapten exposure. MiXCR, applied by TCRdb to the reads, yields one record per CDR3 protein. Of around 120,000 distinct CDR3 sequences listed, 8% to 9.5% are singletons. The specimen sequenced was whole blood. Every receptor here comes from a human donor in good health. Some clones in this sample may be carry-over from other donors' samples. The CDR3 runs from the conserved cysteine through the conserved F or W. The size field is filled for only some rows; it gives once, few, many or a size class.

>16|TRBV19|few|TRBJ2-2
CASSLRTGGNTGELFF
>16|TRBV20-1|many|TRBJ1-6
CSASPGHSFWNSPLHF
>13|TRBV6-2/TRBV6-3|few|TRBJ2-7
CASREGISYEQYF
>15|TRBV9|few|TRBJ2-7
CASSAGQGRFYEQYF
>14|TRBV29-1|NA|TRBJ2-1
CSVGLAGVYNEQFF
>18|TRBV27|few|TRBJ2-1
CASSLWASGGAIQNEQFF
>15|TRBV19|few|TRBJ2-1
CASSLIANPYNEQFF
>14|TRBV10-3|many|TRBJ1-2
CAISRDRGRYGYTF
>16|TRBV5-1|NA|TRBJ2-1
CSLGLAGGSSYNEQFF
>15|TRBV7-2|few|TRBJ2-7
CASSLTAKRGYEQYF
>11|TRBV7-9|many|TRBJ1-2
CAHLGNYGYTF
>14|TRBV29-1|many|TRBJ1-1
CSVEVRQLNTEAFF
>11|TRBV6-2/TRBV6-3|few|TRBJ2-7
CASSKNYEQYF
>14|TRBV20-1|NA|TRBJ2-1
CSARGSGGAGEQFF
>14|TRBV27|NA|TRBJ2-3
CATSGGQGLDTQYF
>16|TRBV3-1|many|TRBJ1-6
CASSQERTGVYSPLHF
>18|TRBV7-9|many|TRBJ1-2
CASSLDRDSAVPNYGYTF
>12|TRBV12-3/TRBV12-4|many|TRBJ1-1
CASKEVGTEAFF
>14|TRBV12-3/TRBV12-4|NA|TRBJ1-5
CASSSWTGNQPQHF
>13|TRBV7-9|NA|TRBJ2-5
CASSLAERGNKYF
>19|TRBV9|few|TRBJ2-1
CASSVRLPGLAGGYNEQFF
>15|TRBV5-4|many|TRBJ1-2
CASSFQDRAGYGYTF
>15|TRBV27|few|TRBJ1-2
CASSSYQGAIYGYTF
>17|TRBV19|few|TRBJ1-1
CASSIDVLGGSNTEAFF
>13|TRBV9|NA|TRBJ2-3
CASSALMTDTQYF
>13|TRBV7-6|many|TRBJ1-2
CASSSIRAFGYTF
>14|TRBV9|few|TRBJ2-5
CASSNRDRGETQYF
>15|TRBV20-1|many|TRBJ2-1
CSASPRLSPYNEQFF
>13|TRBV7-8|many|TRBJ2-3
CASSLYGLDTQYF
>16|TRBV7-9|few|TRBJ2-4
CASSPRFEVAKNIQYF
>14|TRBV7-2|few|TRBJ2-2
CASSRDPSTGELFF
>15|TRBV28|many|TRBJ2-3
CASSLKASGKDTQYF
>16|TRBV6-1|NA|TRBJ2-7
CASSTSNSAGYYEQYF
>16|TRBV5-1|many|TRBJ1-2
CASARDRFFPLYGYTF
>14|TRBV27|NA|TRBJ2-7
CASSPGQGAAEQYF
>17|TRBV12-3/TRBV12-4|few|TRBJ1-5
CASSLGDRGRGHQPQHF
>14|TRBV7-2|many|TRBJ1-3
CASSLDSSGNTIYF
>11|TRBV21-1|NA|TRBJ2-1
CASSNDHEQFF
>15|TRBV10-3|NA|TRBJ2-5
CAISEQRQGQETQYF
>14|TRBV7-8|few|TRBJ2-7
CASSLSRGVYEQYF
>18|TRBV12-3/TRBV12-4|NA|TRBJ2-3
CASSLAKLGLAGADTQYF
>13|TRBV12-3/TRBV12-4|few|TRBJ2-5
CASSPGPSGDQYF
>15|TRBV5-5|few|TRBJ1-1
CASSLSAGGAMPAFF
>13|TRBV29-1|few|TRBJ2-1
CSVASGSIDEQFF
>14|TRBV5-6|NA|TRBJ2-1
CASSGAGADNEQFF
>14|TRBV10-3|NA|TRBJ2-5
CAISVGGQQETQYF
>15|TRBV5-1|NA|TRBJ1-1
CASSLAGTGRTEAFF
>14|TRBV6-2/TRBV6-3|NA|TRBJ2-1
CASSYSWENNEQFF
>20|TRBV7-3|few|TRBJ2-6
CASSPDGTSGDFSGANVLTF
>16|TRBV3-1|NA|TRBJ2-5
CASSLTGTGYQETQYF
>17|TRBV5-1|once|TRBJ2-7
CASSLGDRGRPDYEQYF
>16|TRBV6-5|many|TRBJ1-1
CASSYWGDRGDTEAFF
>14|TRBV20-1|many|TRBJ2-3
CSARRQSSTDTQYF
>20|TRBV5-1|few|TRBJ2-1
CASKGAAGQGLRGTYNEQFF
>14|TRBV5-4|many|TRBJ1-2
CASSGAPGNYGYTF
>15|TRBV5-1|NA|TRBJ2-3
CASSPGSGNTDTQYF
>16|TRBV27|many|TRBJ1-5
CASSLLGRAVDQPQHF
>13|TRBV7-2|many|TRBJ2-5
CASSSQGGETQYF
>15|TRBV5-1|many|TRBJ2-1
CASSPEAGGYNEQFF
>16|TRBV9|many|TRBJ1-4
CASSADTGTGGEKLFF